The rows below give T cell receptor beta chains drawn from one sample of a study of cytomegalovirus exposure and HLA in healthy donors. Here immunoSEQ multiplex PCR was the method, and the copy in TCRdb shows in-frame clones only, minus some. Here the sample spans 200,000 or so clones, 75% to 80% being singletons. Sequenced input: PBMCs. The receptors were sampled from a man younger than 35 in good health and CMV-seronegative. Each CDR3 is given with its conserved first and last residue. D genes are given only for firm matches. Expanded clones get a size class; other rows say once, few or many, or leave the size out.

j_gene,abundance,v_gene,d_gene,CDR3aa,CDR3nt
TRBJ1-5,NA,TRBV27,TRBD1,CASSERQGVQPQHF,TGTGCCAGCAGCGAGAGACAGGGTGTACAGCCCCAGCATTTT
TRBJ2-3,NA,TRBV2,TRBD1,CASLRQGATDTQYF,TGTGCCAGCCTTAGGCAGGGGGCCACAGATACGCAGTATTTT
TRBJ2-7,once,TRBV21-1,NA,CASGKAPAGLYEQYF,TGTGCCAGCGGAAAGGCACCGGCAGGGCTTTACGAGCAGTACTTC
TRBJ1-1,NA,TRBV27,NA,CASSPGSMNTEAFF,TGTGCCAGCAGTCCGGGGAGCATGAACACTGAAGCTTTCTTT
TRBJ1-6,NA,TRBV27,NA,CASSLEGGGDSPLHF,TGTGCCAGCAGTTTAGAAGGGGGAGGGGATTCACCCCTCCACTTT
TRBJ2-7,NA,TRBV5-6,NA,CASSLSSSRNEQYF,TGTGCCAGCAGCTTGTCGTCTAGTAGGAACGAGCAGTACTTC
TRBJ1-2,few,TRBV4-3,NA,CASSQDKTRGPYGYTF,TGCGCCAGCAGCCAAGATAAGACCAGGGGACCCTATGGCTACACCTTC
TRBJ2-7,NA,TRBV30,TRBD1,CAWSPTGLYQYF,TGTGCCTGGAGCCCGACAGGGTTGTACCAGTACTTC
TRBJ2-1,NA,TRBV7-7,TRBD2,CASSLEAGGGNEQFF,TGTGCTAGCAGCTTAGAGGCGGGAGGGGGCAATGAGCAGTTCTTC
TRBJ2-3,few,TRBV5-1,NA,CASSLEGRGPDTQYF,TGCGCCAGCAGCTTGGAGGGCCGAGGGCCAGATACGCAGTATTTT
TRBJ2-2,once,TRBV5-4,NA,CASSLALAGDTGELFF,TGTGCCAGCAGCTTGGCCTTGGCAGGGGACACCGGGGAGCTGTTTTTT
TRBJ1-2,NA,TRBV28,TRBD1,CASSSGQGAVYGYTF,TGTGCCAGCAGTTCCGGACAGGGGGCTGTATATGGCTACACCTTC
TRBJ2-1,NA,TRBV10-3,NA,CAISGGGLGYNEQFF,TGTGCCATCAGCGGGGGAGGTTTGGGCTACAATGAGCAGTTCTTC
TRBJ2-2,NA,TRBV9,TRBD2,CASSGAGTSFSGELFF,TGTGCCAGCAGCGGGGCCGGGACTAGCTTCTCCGGGGAGCTGTTTTTT
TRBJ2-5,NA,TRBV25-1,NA,CASSERPGPRVGGETQYF,TGTGCCAGCAGTGAACGGCCGGGACCCCGGGTCGGGGGAGAGACCCAGTACTTC
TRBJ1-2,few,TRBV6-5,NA,CASSYGRVGGYTF,TGTGCCAGCAGTTACGGCAGGGTCGGTGGCTACACCTTC
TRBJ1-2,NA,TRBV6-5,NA,CASSYSRQANYGYTF,TGTGCCAGCAGTTACTCGAGACAGGCTAACTATGGCTACACCTTC
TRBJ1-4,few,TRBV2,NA,CASRLPGSANEKLFF,TGTGCCAGCAGGTTACCGGGGTCAGCTAATGAAAAACTGTTTTTT
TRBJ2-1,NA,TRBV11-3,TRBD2,CASSLLAASGNEQFF,TGTGCCAGCAGCCTTCTAGCGGCTTCAGGCAATGAGCAGTTCTTC
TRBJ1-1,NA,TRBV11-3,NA,CASSPGYSTEAFF,TGTGCCAGCAGCCCAGGGTACAGCACTGAAGCTTTCTTT
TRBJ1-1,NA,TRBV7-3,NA,CASSLRGDPTEAFF,TGTGCCAGCAGCTTAAGAGGAGATCCAACTGAAGCTTTCTTT
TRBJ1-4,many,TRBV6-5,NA,CASSRSRTNEKLFF,TGTGCCAGCAGTCGGAGCAGAACTAATGAAAAACTGTTTTTT
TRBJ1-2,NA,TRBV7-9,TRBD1,CASSFPTGQVFYGYTF,TGTGCCAGCAGCTTTCCAACGGGACAGGTTTTCTATGGCTACACCTTC
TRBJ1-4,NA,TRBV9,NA,CASQPRDTEKLFF,TGTGCCAGCCAGCCCCGGGACACCGAAAAACTGTTTTTT
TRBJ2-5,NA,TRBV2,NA,CASSSREGLWTTEETQYF,TGTGCCAGCAGTAGTAGGGAAGGTTTATGGACTACGGAAGAGACCCAGTACTTC
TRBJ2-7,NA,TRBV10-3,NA,CAISARQFSYEQYF,TGTGCCATCAGTGCTAGACAGTTCTCCTACGAGCAGTACTTC
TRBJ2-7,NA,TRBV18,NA,CASSPWEKNYEQYF,TGTGCCAGCTCACCCTGGGAGAAGAACTACGAGCAGTACTTC
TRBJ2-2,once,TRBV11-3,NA,CASSLGQGITGELFF,TGTGCCAGCAGCTTAGGGCAGGGGATCACCGGGGAGCTGTTTTTT
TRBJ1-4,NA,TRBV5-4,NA,CASSDGEAGTNEKLFF,TGTGCCAGCAGCGACGGTGAAGCGGGGACTAATGAAAAACTGTTTTTT
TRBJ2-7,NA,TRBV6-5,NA,CASSYSRFASGYEQYF,TGTGCCAGCAGTTACTCGAGGTTCGCTAGTGGGTACGAGCAGTACTTC
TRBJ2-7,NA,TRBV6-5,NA,CASGQIYEQYF,TGTGCCAGCGGACAGATCTACGAGCAGTACTTC
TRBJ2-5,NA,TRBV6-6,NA,CASSYPKETQYF,TGTGCCAGCAGTTACCCCAAAGAGACCCAGTACTTC
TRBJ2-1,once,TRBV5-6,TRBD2,CASSLRMWGRALNEQFF,TGTGCCAGCAGCTTAAGGATGTGGGGGAGGGCCCTCAATGAGCAGTTCTTC
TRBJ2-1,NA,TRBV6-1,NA,CAIPDRSSSYNEQFF,TGTGCCATCCCCGACAGGTCCTCCTCCTACAATGAGCAGTTCTTC
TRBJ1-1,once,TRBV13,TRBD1,CASSFGTGETEAFF,TGTGCCAGCAGCTTCGGGACAGGGGAAACTGAAGCTTTCTTT
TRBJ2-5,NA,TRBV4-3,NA,CASSQVSGWETQYF,TGCGCCAGCAGCCAAGTATCAGGGTGGGAGACCCAGTACTTC
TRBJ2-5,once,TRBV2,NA,CASRRDSSQWQETQYF,TGTGCCAGCCGCCGGGACTCCTCGCAGTGGCAAGAGACCCAGTACTTC
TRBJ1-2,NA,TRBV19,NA,CASSIAGKGYGYTF,TGTGCCAGTAGTATAGCAGGGAAGGGCTATGGCTACACCTTC
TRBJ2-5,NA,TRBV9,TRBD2,CASSTRGGPETQYF,TGTGCCAGCAGCACCCGGGGGGGACCGGAGACCCAGTACTTC
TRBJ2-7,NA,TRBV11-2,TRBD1,CASSLIRGQGDDEQYF,TGTGCCAGCAGCTTAATTCGCGGACAGGGTGACGACGAGCAGTACTTC
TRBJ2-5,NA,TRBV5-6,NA,CASSLLSPQETQYF,TGTGCCAGCAGCCTCCTATCTCCTCAAGAGACCCAGTACTTC
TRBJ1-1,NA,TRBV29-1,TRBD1,CSVEGTGMVDFF,TGCAGCGTTGAGGGGACAGGGATGGTAGATTTCTTT
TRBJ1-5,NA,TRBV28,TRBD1,CAIYGTDSNQPQHF,TGTGCCATATATGGGACAGATAGCAATCAGCCCCAGCATTTT
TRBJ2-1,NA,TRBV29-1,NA,CSVGETDSNLNEQFF,TGCAGCGTTGGAGAAACGGACTCAAACCTCAATGAGCAGTTCTTC
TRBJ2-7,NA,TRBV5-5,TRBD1,CASSLGTAPSYEQYF,TGTGCCAGCAGCCTCGGGACAGCTCCCTCCTACGAGCAGTACTTC
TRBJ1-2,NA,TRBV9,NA,CASSVEGLEGYTF,TGTGCCAGCAGCGTAGAGGGGTTAGAGGGCTACACCTTC
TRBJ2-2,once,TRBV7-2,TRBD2,CASSLAGLAGERRSTGELFF,TGTGCCAGCAGCTTAGCTGGGCTAGCGGGAGAGAGGCGTTCCACCGGGGAGCTGTTTTTT
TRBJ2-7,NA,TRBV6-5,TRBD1,CASSSTGRSYEQYF,TGTGCCAGCAGTTCGACAGGGCGGTCCTACGAGCAGTACTTC
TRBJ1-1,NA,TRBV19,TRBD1,CASKGQGTEAFF,TGTGCCAGTAAAGGACAGGGGACTGAAGCTTTCTTT
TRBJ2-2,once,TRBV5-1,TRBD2,CASRELAGTNTGELFF,TGCGCCAGCAGGGAACTAGCGGGGACCAACACCGGGGAGCTGTTTTTT